A single sample is the source of the 27 T cell receptor beta chains below, sequenced in a study of blood T cells in healthy people across ages. Through a sample-barcoded 5' primer and a J-beta primer mix, a second PCR was run for roughly 6 to 11 cycles. From the 5' RACE reads, TCRdb called clonotypes with MiXCR, one entry per CDR3 protein. The data hold 1,800,000 or so distinct CDR3 sequences, with about two fifths observed a single time. Input material: blood. These receptors all come from a human donor in good health.

The chain recombines TRBV28 with TRBJ1-2; D might be TRBD1 (6 bases). The germline CDR1 and CDR2 sequences are MDHEN and SYDVKM. V was shortened by 3 bases and J by 4 bases, with 18 bases between the two germline ends. The CDR3 has 16 residues. The CDR3 sequence: CASSLGRGPVGYGYTF. For the CDR3, the DNA is TGTGCCAGCAGTTTGGGCAGGGGCCCAGTTGGCTATGGCTACACCTTC.

This clonotype was observed a few times. V usage is TRBV28 and J usage is TRBJ1-2; no firm D call. The CDR3 consists of 12 residues. V was cut by 8 bases and J by 4 bases, with 11 bases left in between. Per the germline V gene, CDR1 is MDHEN and CDR2 is SYDVKM. CDR3 nucleotide sequence: TGTGCCAGCGGATCAGCAGGCTATGGCTACACCTTC. Its protein product is CASGSAGYGYTF.

Many counts were recorded for this clonotype. The chain recombines TRBV7-2 with TRBJ1-1, with 9 bases matching TRBD1. The CDR3 contains 14 residues. CDR1 is SGHTA, CDR2 FQGNSA, per germline. J was trimmed by 3 bases and V by 5 bases; bases with no gene match: 4. CDR3 sequence: CASSRWTGDTEAFF. The CDR3 DNA is TGTGCCAGCAGCCGATGGACAGGGGACACTGAAGCTTTCTTT.

The chain carries TRBV28 and TRBJ2-7; no clear D gene. Germline lookup yields CDR1 MDHEN and CDR2 SYDVKM. V was trimmed by 7 bases and J by 0 bases, leaving 7 bases between them. The CDR3 length is 12 residues. The DNA for the CDR3 is TGTGCCAGCACACGAGCCTCCTACGAGCAGTACTTC. This translates into CASTRASYEQYF.

This clonotype was observed at least ten times. Here the CDR3 reads CASSQDQTDTQYF. The CDR3, as DNA: TGCGCCAGCAGCCAAGATCAAACAGATACGCAGTATTTT. The rearrangement links TRBV4-1 to TRBJ2-3; D not certain. The V gene's germline CDR1 is MGHRA and CDR2 YSYEKL. CDR3 length equals 13 residues. Trimming shortened V by 0 bases and J by 3 bases, and 4 bases separated the two germline ends.

This clonotype came up many times. This chain connects TRBV29-1 to TRBJ2-1, with TRBD2 matching 8 bases. Trimming removed 3 bases from V and 8 bases from J; junction bases left unmatched: 6. CDR3 length: 13 residues. Per germline, CDR1 SQVTM and CDR2 ANQGSEA. Written as DNA, the CDR3 is TGCAGCGTTGATAGCGGGGTCTGGTATGAGCAGTTCTTC. It encodes CSVDSGVWYEQFF.

This clonotype has only a few counts. V and J are TRBV29-1 and TRBJ2-1, with D perhaps TRBD1 or TRBD2 (6 bases each). The germline gives CDR1 SQVTM, CDR2 ANQGSEA. This CDR3 contains 15 residues. The CDR3 here is CSHPRGESSYNEQFF. The DNA for the CDR3 is TGCAGTCACCCGAGGGGGGAGAGCTCCTACAATGAGCAGTTCTTC.

The V gene is TRBV20-1, the J gene TRBJ2-1, with TRBD1 identical over 7 bases. The CDR3 has 14 amino acids. J lost 9 bases, V lost 3 bases, and 11 bases had no gene match. CDR1 is DFQATT and CDR2 is SNEGSKA in the germline V gene (reference sequence). For the CDR3, the DNA is TGCAGTGCTAGTGGGGACAGAGACCGGGGTGAGCAGTTCTTC. This gives the protein CSASGDRDRGEQFF.

This clonotype was observed a handful of times. V is TRBV12-3 or TRBV12-4 and J is TRBJ2-2, with D perhaps matching TRBD2 (6 bases). The CDR3 runs to 15 residues. Trimming took 5 bases from V and 3 from J, leaving 13 bases between them. The DNA for the CDR3 is TGTGCCAGCAGTGGGGAGGCGATGGACACCGGGGAGCTGTTTTTT. Its protein is CASSGEAMDTGELFF.

This clonotype was detected a few times. The CDR3: CASSQGVAATYEQYF. The CDR3, as DNA: TGCGCCAGCAGCCAAGGGGTAGCGGCGACCTACGAGCAGTACTTC. The V gene is TRBV4-3, the J gene TRBJ2-7; possible D gene TRBD2, 6 bases. In germline, CDR1 is LGHNA, CDR2 YSLEER. This CDR3 has 15 residues. Trimming removed 1 base at V and 2 bases at J, with 12 bases between.

The chain carries TRBV7-2 and TRBJ2-5, with a weak D call TRBD2 (5 bases). V gave up 5 bases and J gave up 5 bases, with 15 bases separating them. Germline V gene data show CDR1 as SGHTA and CDR2 as FQGNSA. The length of the CDR3 is 14 residues. The CDR3 sequence: CASSDTRRLETQYF. The DNA of the CDR3 is TGTGCCAGCAGCGACACTAGGAGGCTCGAGACCCAGTACTTC.

The V gene is TRBV7-2, the J gene TRBJ2-6; D is perhaps TRBD1 (5 bases). Per the germline V gene, CDR1 is SGHTA and CDR2 is FQGNSA. Trimming shortened V by 2 bases and J by 12 bases, and 14 bases separated the two germline ends. The CDR3 length is 14 residues. CDR3 region: CASSLQGISGVLTF. The CDR3 nucleotides read TGTGCCAGCAGCTTACAGGGAATATCGGGCGTCCTGACTTTC.

This clonotype was counted a few times. The gene calls are TRBV29-1 and TRBJ1-2; D not certain. This CDR3 comprises 13 residues. V was shortened by 5 bases and J by 5 bases, with 15 bases between the two germline ends. Germline-derived CDR1 and CDR2 are SQVTM and ANQGSEA. CDR3 in amino acids: CSVLAESGYGYTF. The CDR3 nucleotides are TGCAGCGTTCTAGCTGAAAGTGGATATGGCTACACCTTC.

A few counts support this clonotype. The CDR3 spells CASSQDGLTGLHQPQHF. The CDR3 DNA is TGTGCCAGCAGCCAGGATGGGTTAACAGGGCTCCATCAGCCCCAGCATTTT. The V and J genes are TRBV4-2 and TRBJ1-5; TRBD1 might be the D (6 bases). Germline loops: CDR1 LGHNA, CDR2 YNFKEQ. The CDR3 runs to 17 residues. Trimming shortened V by 3 bases and J by 5 bases, and 20 bases separated the two germline ends.

This sequence joins TRBV6-1 and TRBJ1-5; possibly TRBD1 for D (5 bases). V was cut by 2 bases and J by 5 bases, with 13 bases left in between. CDR1 and CDR2 from the germline V gene are MNHNS and SASEGT. The CDR3 contains 15 residues. CDR3 sequence: CASSELGVGDQPQHF. Here the CDR3 DNA reads TGTGCCAGCAGTGAATTAGGGGTCGGAGATCAGCCCCAGCATTTT.

The sample holds a few counts of this clonotype. CDR3 region: CASSLPRDRDYNEQFF. CDR3 DNA: TGTGCCAGCAGTTTACCGCGGGACAGAGACTACAATGAGCAGTTCTTC. The chain couples TRBV12-3 or TRBV12-4 to TRBJ2-1; D is possibly TRBD1 (7 bases). There are 16 residues in the CDR3. V lost 2 bases and J lost 3, with 14 bases in between.

V gene TRBV7-2 combines with J gene TRBJ2-3; 12 nucleotides align to TRBD2. V was clipped by 4 bases and J by 5 bases; unmatched bases: 7. The CDR3 length is 16 residues. Germline CDR1 and CDR2: SGHTA and FQGNSA. In DNA, the CDR3 is TGTGCCAGCAGCTCCAAACTAGCGGGGGGTGGAGATACGCAGTATTTT. Protein: CASSSKLAGGGDTQYF.

The V and J genes are TRBV10-3 and TRBJ2-7; D is uncertain. This CDR3 contains 14 residues. V dropped 0 bases and J dropped 6 bases, with 12 bases sitting between them. Germline CDR1 is ENHRY and CDR2 is SYGVKD. CDR3 in DNA: TGTGCCATCAGTGAGTCAGGCACATTTGGCGAGCAGTACTTC. Translation: CAISESGTFGEQYF.

CDR3 nucleotide sequence: TGTGCCAGCAGTCTACCTGACCGGGACACACCGTTCTATGGCTACACCTTC. It specifies CASSLPDRDTPFYGYTF. V and J are TRBV28 and TRBJ1-2; maybe TRBD1 (6 bases). V was trimmed by 5 bases and J by 4 bases, leaving 23 bases between them. This CDR3 has 17 residues. The germline gives CDR1 MDHEN, CDR2 SYDVKM.

The chain joins TRBV5-6 to TRBJ1-2; no definite D call. CDR3 length: 13 residues. The ends were cut back, 6 bases at V and 7 bases at J, with 16 bases in the middle. Germline CDR1 is SGHDT and CDR2 is YYEEEE. The CDR3 loop is CASTAGGVSGYTF. The CDR3 DNA sequence: TGTGCCAGCACTGCGGGCGGAGTAAGTGGCTACACCTTC.

Here the CDR3 DNA reads TGCAGCGTTGGGGACTCCACCTACAATGAGCAGTTCTTC. Translating gives CSVGDSTYNEQFF. The chain has TRBV29-1 and TRBJ2-1; D possibly corresponds to TRBD2 (6 bases). Germline CDR1 and CDR2: SQVTM and ANQGSEA. The V gene lost 4 bases and the J gene lost 2 bases, with 9 bases spanning the gap. This CDR3 has 13 residues.

The CDR3 reads CASSLGEGTGDTQYF. Written as DNA, the CDR3 is TGTGCCAGCAGTTTAGGGGAAGGTACAGGAGATACGCAGTATTTT. The chain has TRBV12-3 or TRBV12-4 and TRBJ2-3; the D gene is possibly TRBD1 (5 bases). This CDR3 is 15 amino acids long. V dropped 1 base and J dropped 5 bases, with 13 bases sitting between them.

This clonotype appeared a single time. This chain uses TRBV3-1 with TRBJ2-7; D remains unclear. The DNA end is more similar to TRBJ2-5, so the J call may be wrong. The CDR3 contains 13 residues. The germline CDR1 and CDR2 sequences are LGHDT and YNNKEL (reference sequence). The CDR3 protein is CASSQFVKETQYF. CDR3 nucleotide sequence: TGTGCCAGCAGCCAATTTGTGAAAGAGACCCAGTACTTC.

V usage is TRBV6-6 and J usage is TRBJ2-7; D ambiguous. CDR3 length: 12 residues. In germline, CDR1 is MNHNY, CDR2 SVGAGI (reference sequence). The V end lost 10 bases, the J end lost 3 bases, and 13 bases lay between the germline ends. CDR3 residues: CAISPGSYEQYF. The CDR3 DNA reads as TGTGCCATTTCCCCAGGCAGCTACGAGCAGTACTTC.

V and J are TRBV12-3 or TRBV12-4 and TRBJ1-1; no firm D call. V shed 5 bases and J shed 4 bases, with 14 bases lying between them. The CDR3 runs to 14 residues. The DNA for the CDR3 is TGTGCCAGCAGTGGAGGAATAATGGGCACTGAAGCTTTCTTT. Protein product: CASSGGIMGTEAFF.

This clonotype appeared a few times. The V gene is TRBV4-3, the J gene TRBJ2-7; TRBD2 agrees at 10 bases. CDR1 is LGHNA, CDR2 YSLEER, per germline. J was trimmed by 1 base and V by 4 bases; bases with no gene match: 10. The CDR3 length is 17 residues. The CDR3 sequence: CASSPRVAGGLSYEQYF. Written as DNA, the CDR3 is TGCGCCAGCAGCCCCCGAGTAGCGGGGGGCCTTTCCTACGAGCAGTACTTC.

The chain has TRBV19 and TRBJ2-1, with a possible D match to TRBD2 (5 bases). Germline values: CDR1 LNHDA, CDR2 SQIVND (reference sequence). This CDR3 has 17 amino acids. V was pared by 5 bases and J by 0 bases, with 17 bases between. This chain's CDR3 is CASSLSSGPSSYNEQFF. CDR3 bases: TGTGCCAGTAGTCTCTCCAGCGGTCCGAGCTCCTACAATGAGCAGTTCTTC. Full variable domain (missing parts from reference TRBV19 and TRBJ2-1): DGGITQSPKYLFRKEGQNVTLSCEQNLNHDAMYWYRQDPGQGLRLIYYSQIVNDFQKGDIAEGYSVSREKKESFPLTVTSAQKNPTAFYLCASSLSSGPSSYNEQFFGPGTRLTVL.